This TCR beta chain was identified in a study of cytomegalovirus exposure and HLA in healthy donors. The study's findings and limits: Certain sequence variants were highly shared and formed a cluster, and this cluster was likely a sequencing artifact.

For this clone: Its antigen is as yet unknown.

Primers included in the PCR were 60 Vbeta and 13 Jbeta primers. Generated by immunoSEQ multiplex PCR, the TCRdb table keeps only in-frame clones and is missing some. Among about 160,000 clones listed, under 90% were seen once. The specimen sequenced was PBMCs. The sequence was obtained from a man aged 25 to 40 in good health and CMV-seronegative.

The CDR3 is CASRSRAGANVLTF. The CDR3 DNA reads as TGTGCCAGCAGGTCCCGGGCTGGGGCCAACGTCCTGACTTTC. This chain uses TRBV6-1 with TRBJ2-6; D is ambiguous. Germline CDR1 and CDR2: MNHNS and SASEGT. The V end was cut by 6 bases, the J end by 2 bases, with 8 bases between. This CDR3 region has 14 residues.